A single sample is the source of the 28 T cell receptor beta chains below, sequenced in a study of human T cells and chemical hapten exposure. TCRdb fed the RACE reads into MiXCR, producing one record per CDR3 protein. Among 100,000 to 150,000 distinct CDR3 sequences listed, 11% were seen once. Time point noted: patch test 3, about 24 weeks after DPC sensitization. Regarding treatment: therapeutic diphenylcyclopropenone sensitization with weekly scalp DPC. This sample comprised whole blood, obtained in connection with sensitization to the hapten diphenylcyclopropenone (DPC). Receptors originate from a woman between 50 and 59 years old with alopecia areata. Some clones in this sample may be carry-over from other donors' samples.

This chain connects TRBV30 to TRBJ1-4; D gene ambiguous. Between the trimmed V and J ends, which lost 4 bases and 4 bases, there was a span of 7 bases. The CDR3 consists of 12 residues. Germline CDR1 is GTSNPN and CDR2 is SVGIG (reference sequence). CDR3 region: CAWTGSNEKLFF. CDR3 bases: TGTGCCTGGACGGGAAGTAATGAAAAACTGTTTTTT.

This clonotype was observed at least ten times. The J gene is TRBJ2-3, the V gene TRBV20-1; 8 bases are shared with TRBD2. Looked up from germline, CDR1 is DFQATT and CDR2 is SNEGSKA (reference sequence). V trimming: 5 bases; J trimming: 2 bases; junction bases outside the gene matches: 3. The CDR3 consists of 13 residues. The CDR3 DNA reads as TGCAGTGCTGTAGCGGGGCCCACAGATACGCAGTATTTT. Amino acid sequence: CSAVAGPTDTQYF.

V is TRBV7-2 and J is TRBJ2-3, with TRBD2 matching over 8 bases. The CDR3 consists of 16 residues. Trimming removed 5 bases from V and 9 bases from J; junction bases left unmatched: 16. In germline, CDR1 is SGHTA, CDR2 FQGNSA. In DNA, the CDR3 is TGTGCCAGCAGCCCGCACGGGAGGGGGGCGTCGGACACGCAGTATTTT. Its translation is CASSPHGRGASDTQYF.

V is TRBV20-1 and J is TRBJ1-1; 7 bases line up with TRBD1. J was trimmed by 0 bases and V by 5 bases; bases with no gene match: 3. The CDR3 consists of 13 residues. Germline V gene lookup returns CDR1 DFQATT and CDR2 SNEGSKA (reference sequence). The CDR3 loop is CSAEGTVNTEAFF. CDR3 in DNA: TGCAGTGCTGAGGGGACAGTGAACACTGAAGCTTTCTTT.

Ten or more counts support this clonotype. V gene TRBV10-3 combines with J gene TRBJ1-2; D call uncertain. Germline values: CDR1 ENHRY, CDR2 SYGVKD. Deletions cut 0 bases from V and 6 bases from J, with 8 bases between. The CDR3 has 13 amino acids. The CDR3 nucleotides read TGTGCCATCAGTGAGTCTTCCCAAAATGGCTACACCTTC. It specifies CAISESSQNGYTF.

This clonotype came up a few times. The CDR3: CSVEGLAGPDTQYF. The CDR3 nucleotides are TGCAGCGTTGAAGGGCTAGCGGGGCCAGATACGCAGTATTTT. This chain uses TRBV29-1 with TRBJ2-3; 9 bases are shared with TRBD2. Germline CDR1 is SQVTM and CDR2 is ANQGSEA. Trimming at V came to 1 base and at J to 4 bases, leaving 3 bases not matched to a gene. This CDR3 region has 14 residues.

The chain combines TRBV10-2 with TRBJ1-1; D is unresolved. V dropped 2 bases and J dropped 5 bases, with 9 bases sitting between them. The CDR3 is 13 amino acids. Germline CDR1 is WSHSY and CDR2 is SAAADI. The CDR3, as DNA: TGCGCCAGCAGTGAGCTTTCCAGGACTGAAGCTTTCTTT. It translates to CASSELSRTEAFF.

The chain couples TRBV29-1 to TRBJ1-2; 8 positions match TRBD1. The germline V gene encodes CDR1 SQVTM and CDR2 ANQGSEA. The V and J ends lost 5 bases and 8 bases, in that order; junction bases with no gene match: 7. The CDR3 loop spans 12 amino acids. The DNA for the CDR3 is TGCAGCGTTCCAGGGGGCTTAGGCGGCTACACCTTC. Amino acids: CSVPGGLGGYTF.

This clonotype was detected a few times. An end of the junction does not agree with germline; a read error may underlie this. The J gene is TRBJ1-1, the V gene TRBV4-1; no clear D. The CDR3 length is 13 residues. The germline V gene encodes CDR1 MGHRA and CDR2 YSYEKL. The chain's CDR3 is CASRQDMNTEAFF. The CDR3 DNA follows: TGCGCCAGCAGACAAGACATGAACACTGAAGCTTTCTTT.

This clonotype occurred a few times. The chain combines TRBV29-1 with TRBJ2-5; 12 positions agree with TRBD2. The CDR3 extends over 19 amino acids. Germline V gene lookup returns CDR1 SQVTM and CDR2 ANQGSEA. V was clipped by 7 bases and J by 5 bases; unmatched bases: 23. DNA of the CDR3: TGCAGCGCCCCAGCCGGGACGGCGACTAGCGGGGGTCCCCGGGAGACCCAGTACTTC. This gives the protein CSAPAGTATSGGPRETQYF.

This clonotype was recorded many times. The rearrangement links TRBV12-3 or TRBV12-4 to TRBJ2-7; 7 bases align to TRBD1. V shed 7 bases and J 1 base; nucleotides not matched to a gene: 7. The CDR3 covers 14 residues. CDR3 residues: CASIKGQNSYEQYF. The CDR3 DNA reads TGTGCCAGCATTAAGGGACAGAATTCCTACGAGCAGTACTTC.

The chain employs TRBV15 and TRBJ2-3, with D possibly being TRBD1 (5 bases). V was cut by 1 base and J by 1 base, with 6 bases left in between. Per germline, CDR1 LNHNV and CDR2 YYDKDF (reference sequence). The CDR3 runs 14 residues. This CDR3 reads CATSRGQRTDTQYF. CDR3 bases: TGTGCCACCAGCAGAGGACAGCGCACAGATACGCAGTATTTT.

This clonotype occurred a few times. The V call is TRBV20-1, the J call TRBJ1-4, with 9 bases identical to TRBD1. The germline V gene has CDR1 DFQATT and CDR2 SNEGSKA (reference sequence). The J segment lost 8 bases and the V segment lost 4 bases, leaving 8 bases of the junction unmatched. The CDR3 length is 14 residues. The CDR3, as DNA: TGCAGTGCTATTGAGGGACAGGGAGGGGAAAAACTGTTTTTT. Amino acid sequence: CSAIEGQGGEKLFF.

This clonotype was seen repeatedly, ten times or more. V is TRBV6-6 and J is TRBJ2-5; 12 bases agree with TRBD1. The germline gives CDR1 MNHNY, CDR2 SVGAGI (reference sequence). The CDR3 contains 17 residues. Germline trimming cut 2 bases from V and 5 bases from J; bases unmatched to any gene: 9. DNA for the CDR3: TGTGCCAGCAGTTACCCCCGGGACAGGGGGCGGAGGGAGACCCAGTACTTC. Residues: CASSYPRDRGRRETQYF.

The genes are TRBV7-8 and TRBJ2-3; 8 bases match TRBD2. This CDR3 is built from 16 residues. Losses at the gene ends were 4 bases for V and 1 base for J; bases not matched to a gene: 7. Germline CDR1 is SGHVS and CDR2 is FQNEAQ. The CDR3 DNA reads TGTGCCAGCAGCTCCCTAGCGGGCCGGGGCACAGATACGCAGTATTTT. Amino acid sequence: CASSSLAGRGTDTQYF.

This clonotype was recorded at least ten times. This rearrangement joins TRBV7-2 to TRBJ2-4, with 12 bases that match TRBD2. J gave up 2 bases and V 5 bases, and 13 bases lay outside the gene matches. This CDR3 is 19 amino acids long. Germline V gene sequence: CDR1 SGHTA, CDR2 FQGNSA. As DNA, the CDR3 is TGTGCCAGCAGCCCCCTGGGACTAGCGGGTGCAACATCCAAAAACATTCAGTACTTC. Encoded protein: CASSPLGLAGATSKNIQYF.

This clonotype showed up just a few times. This chain links TRBV13 with TRBJ2-7, with TRBD1 matching 8 bases. This CDR3 has 15 residues. V lost 0 bases, J lost 5 bases, and 6 bases stayed unmatched. Germline values: CDR1 PRHDT, CDR2 FYEKMQ (reference sequence). CDR3 amino acids: CASSLGGQDPDEQYF. As DNA, the CDR3 is TGTGCCAGCAGCTTAGGGGGACAGGATCCGGACGAGCAGTACTTC.

This clonotype appeared a few times. The chain links TRBV29-1 to TRBJ2-1; 10 nucleotides line up with TRBD2. The germline V gene has CDR1 SQVTM and CDR2 ANQGSEA. The CDR3 consists of 12 residues. Trimming removed 5 bases from V and 12 bases from J; junction bases left unmatched: 7. CDR3 bases: TGCAGCGTTCGGACTAGCGGTCCTCTGCAGTTCTTC. Protein: CSVRTSGPLQFF.

The chain couples TRBV6-6 to TRBJ1-4; 8 bases line up with TRBD1. From germline, CDR1 is MNHNY and CDR2 SVGAGI (reference sequence). The CDR3 runs to 13 residues. Unmatched junction bases numbered 6, after V lost 8 bases and J lost 7 bases. The chain's CDR3 is CASGDRGAEKLFF. Here the CDR3 DNA reads TGTGCCAGCGGAGACAGGGGCGCTGAAAAACTGTTTTTT.

This clonotype was counted between two and nine times. The J gene is TRBJ2-1, the V gene TRBV6-5; 16 positions match TRBD2. The V and J ends lost 6 bases and 5 bases, in that order; junction bases with no gene match: 7. Germline CDR1 MNHEY, CDR2 SVGAGI. The CDR3 extends over 17 amino acids. CDR3 in amino acids: CASRPPGLAGGNNEQFF. The CDR3 DNA reads as TGTGCCAGCAGACCACCGGGACTAGCGGGAGGGAACAATGAGCAGTTCTTC.

This clonotype appeared many times. The chain has TRBV4-3 and TRBJ2-6, with D maybe TRBD1 (5 bases). CDR1 and CDR2 (germline): LGHNA, YSLEER. V was pared by 0 bases and J by 0 bases, with 15 bases between. CDR3 size: 19 residues. The CDR3: CASSQDFTGVFSGANVLTF. The CDR3 region has the DNA TGCGCCAGCAGCCAAGATTTCACAGGCGTTTTCTCTGGGGCCAACGTCCTGACTTTC.

The genes are TRBV9 and TRBJ2-7, with 13 positions matching TRBD2. From germline, CDR1 is SGDLS and CDR2 YYNGEE. The junction had 0 bases not matched to a gene; V was cut back by 1 base and J by 2 bases. The CDR3 sequence is 15 residues long. The CDR3 nucleotides are TGTGCCAGCAGCGTAACTAGCGGGAGGGCCTACGAGCAGTACTTC. Translation gives CASSVTSGRAYEQYF.

This chain uses TRBV6-1 with TRBJ1-2; the D is unclear. In germline, CDR1 is MNHNS, CDR2 SASEGT. The CDR3 has 13 residues. V was shortened by 3 bases and J by 1 base, with 6 bases between the two germline ends. The CDR3 region has the DNA TGTGCCAGCAGTGACAACTTTAACTATGGCTACACCTTC. Translated, it gives CASSDNFNYGYTF.

This chain joins TRBV7-2 and TRBJ2-3, with a weak D call TRBD2 (5 bases). The germline CDR1 and CDR2 sequences are SGHTA and FQGNSA. V was trimmed by 5 bases and J by 1 base, leaving 13 bases between them. This CDR3 is built from 15 residues. CDR3 sequence reads: CASSPGTRGTDTQYF. In DNA, the CDR3 is TGTGCCAGCAGCCCGGGAACTAGGGGCACAGATACGCAGTATTTT.

This clonotype occurred a few times. This sequence joins TRBV5-5 and TRBJ2-7; 7 positions match TRBD1. The CDR3 is 14 amino acids. The germline V gene has CDR1 SGHKS and CDR2 YYEKEE (reference sequence). The V and J ends lost 5 bases and 2 bases, in that order; junction bases with no gene match: 7. In DNA form, the CDR3 reads TGTGCCAGCAGAACCCAGGGGGTTCCCTACGAGCAGTACTTC. It specifies CASRTQGVPYEQYF. Looking up the rest from reference TRBV5-5 and TRBJ2-7 gives the full variable domain: DAGVTQSPTHLIKTRGQQVTLRCSPISGHKSVSWYQQVLGQGPQFIFQYYEKEERGRGNFPDRFSARQFPNYSSELNVNALLLGDSALYLCASRTQGVPYEQYFGPGTRLTVT.

This clonotype was detected many times. The genes are TRBV7-2 and TRBJ2-5; TRBD1 aligns across 10 bases. Trimming cost V 6 bases and J 4 bases; bases outside gene matches: 11. Germline V lookup: CDR1 SGHTA, CDR2 FQGNSA. CDR3 size: 16 residues. CDR3 sequence (DNA): TGTGCCAGCAGTCAACAGACAGGGGGCATTAGAGAGACCCAGTACTTC. This translates into CASSQQTGGIRETQYF.

The V and J genes are TRBV28 and TRBJ2-3; no clear D. The CDR3 contains 11 residues. V was cut by 6 bases and J by 6 bases, with 7 bases left in between. The germline V gene encodes CDR1 MDHEN and CDR2 SYDVKM. The CDR3 bases are TGTGCCAGCAGCCGCGTGGATACGCAGTATTTT. Translating it yields CASSRVDTQYF.

This clonotype was seen a handful of times. This chain uses TRBV7-2 with TRBJ1-2, with TRBD1 matching 7 bases. The J segment lost 4 bases and the V segment lost 6 bases, leaving 5 bases of the junction unmatched. The CDR3 length is 13 residues. Germline V gene lookup returns CDR1 SGHTA and CDR2 FQGNSA. In DNA, the CDR3 is TGTGCCAGCAGGGGGGGACAGTTCTATGGCTACACCTTC. It translates to CASRGGQFYGYTF.